This TCR beta chain was observed in a study of beta chain features in type 1 diabetes. Study results and limitations: In comparison with healthy donors, patients had naive, central memory and Treg TCRB repertoires that appeared more similar. Among all four CD4+ subsets, Type 1 diabetes patients had TCRB CDR3s that were moderately but significantly shorter.

There are 14 residues in the CDR3. V was trimmed by 6 bases and J by 0 bases, leaving 8 bases between them. Germline V lookup: CDR1 MDHEN, CDR2 SYDVKM. Reverse transcribing all isolated RNA meant expressed TCRB transcripts were sequenced. Here immunoSEQ multiplex PCR was the method, and the copy in TCRdb shows in-frame clones only, minus some. The table records roughly 130,000 clones, 15% to 20% of them present only once. In this sample, this clone turned up a few times. Its antigen remains unidentified. The sequencing input was central memory CD4+ T cells from blood. The chain recombines TRBV28 with TRBJ1-4; D is unresolved. The TCR comes from a man aged 30 to 39 with type 1 diabetes. CDR3 residues: CASRTQTTNEKLFF. As DNA, the CDR3 is TGTGCCAGCAGGACACAAACAACTAATGAAAAACTGTTTTTT. Looking up the rest from reference TRBV28 and TRBJ1-4 gives the full variable domain: DVKVTQSSRYLVKRTGEKVFLECVQDMDHENMFWYRQDPGLGLRLIYFSYDVKMKEKGDIPEGYSVSREKKERFSLILESASTNQTSMYLCASRTQTTNEKLFFGSGTQLSVL.